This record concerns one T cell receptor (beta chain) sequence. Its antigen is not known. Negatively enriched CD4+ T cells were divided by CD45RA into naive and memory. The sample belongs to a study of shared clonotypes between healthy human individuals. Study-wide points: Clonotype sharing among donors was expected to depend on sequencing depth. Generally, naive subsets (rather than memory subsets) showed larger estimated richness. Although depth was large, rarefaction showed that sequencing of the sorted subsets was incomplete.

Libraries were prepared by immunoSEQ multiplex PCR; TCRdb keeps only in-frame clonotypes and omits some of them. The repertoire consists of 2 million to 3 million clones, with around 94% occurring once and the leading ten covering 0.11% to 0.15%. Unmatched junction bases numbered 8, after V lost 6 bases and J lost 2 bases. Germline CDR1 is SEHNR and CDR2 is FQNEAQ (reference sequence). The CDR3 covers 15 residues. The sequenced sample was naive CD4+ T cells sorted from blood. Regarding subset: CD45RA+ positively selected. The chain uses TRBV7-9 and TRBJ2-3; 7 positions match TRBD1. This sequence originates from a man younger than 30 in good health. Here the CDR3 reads CASRFTGANTDTQYF. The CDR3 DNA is TGTGCCAGCAGATTTACAGGGGCGAACACAGATACGCAGTATTTT.